This passage covers 4 T cell receptor beta chains from one sample sequenced in a study of OX40 agonist ivuxolimab in advanced cancers. Assay: immunoSEQ multiplex PCR; the TCRdb copy retains only in-frame clones and omits some. The sample lists tens of thousands of clones, roughly 90% seen once, with about 1.1% in the top ten. Specimen: CD4+ or CD8+ T cells sorted from blood, collected in a trial of the OX40 agonist ivuxolimab. The receptors shown here come from an adult with an advanced solid tumor such as melanoma, head and neck, liver or kidney cancer.

CDR3 loop: CASSLETPHGELFF. The CDR3 bases are TGTGCCAGCAGCTTAGAGACGCCGCACGGGGAGCTGTTTTTT. This chain links TRBV7-8 with TRBJ2-2; D call uncertain. V lost 1 base and J 7 bases, leaving 10 bases between the germline ends. The germline V gene has CDR1 SGHVS and CDR2 FQNEAQ. The CDR3 extends over 14 amino acids.

This clone was seen a handful of times. This chain links TRBV19 with TRBJ1-4, with 7 bases that match TRBD1. Germline CDR1 reads LNHDA; CDR2 reads SQIVND (reference sequence). There are 14 residues in the CDR3. V lost 6 bases to trimming and J lost 13 bases; unmatched junction nucleotides: 14. The CDR3 DNA reads as TGTGCCAGTAGATCCGACAGGGACATTGATGGACTGTTTTTT. Its translation is CASRSDRDIDGLFF.

This sequence joins TRBV7-2 and TRBJ2-7; no definite D call. This CDR3 has 15 amino acids. Germline V CDR1 and CDR2: SGHTA, FQGNSA. Deletions cut 3 bases from V and 3 bases from J, with 15 bases between. The CDR3 region has the DNA TGTGCCAGCAGCTTCGGGCAGGTGCTGTACTACGAGCAGTACTTC. Amino acid sequence: CASSFGQVLYYEQYF.

The chain combines TRBV18 with TRBJ1-5; a possible D gene is TRBD1 (5 bases). V was clipped by 3 bases and J by 2 bases, with 11 bases between them. Germline CDR1 is KGHSH and CDR2 is LQKENI. CDR3 size: 15 residues. The CDR3 sequence: CASSPNRDGNQPQHF. CDR3 sequence (DNA): TGTGCCAGCTCACCGAACCGGGACGGCAATCAGCCCCAGCATTTT.